This TCR beta chain was recorded in a study of cytomegalovirus exposure and HLA in healthy donors. The PCR ran on 60 Vbeta and 13 Jbeta primers. Only in-frame clones appear in the TCRdb table, and some are missing; sequencing was by immunoSEQ multiplex PCR. The repertoire consists of 130,000 to 150,000 clones, with around 80% occurring once and the leading ten covering 2.5% to 3%. Sequenced: PBMCs. The origin of this receptor is a woman aged 30 to 39 in good health and CMV-seronegative.

DNA of the CDR3: TGCGCCAGCAGCTTGCCCTCTACGGGACTGGGAGGAGATACGCAGTATTTT. Residues: CASSLPSTGLGGDTQYF. J is TRBJ2-3 and V is TRBV5-1, with D tentatively TRBD2 (6 bases). CDR3 size: 17 residues. Trimming took off 1 base at V and 5 bases at J, with 20 bases between the two ends. From germline, CDR1 is SGHRS and CDR2 YFSETQ.